The 24 T cell receptor beta chains reported below all come from one sample, sequenced in a study of technical replicates of blood from a few donors. Produced via immunoSEQ multiplex PCR; TCRdb's table is partial and in-frame only. The sample lists 70,000 to 80,000 clones; about nine tenths were seen once. The sample comprised T cells isolated from PBMCs. These receptors came from a human donor in good health.

The rearrangement links TRBV6-5 to TRBJ2-3, with D perhaps TRBD2 (6 bases). The germline CDR1 and CDR2 sequences are MNHEY and SVGAGI. Trimming removed 2 bases from V and 6 bases from J, with 15 bases in between. The CDR3 has 15 amino acids. The CDR3 loop reads CASSYGPGVGDTQYF. The CDR3 DNA reads TGTGCCAGCAGTTACGGACCGGGAGTCGGGGATACGCAGTATTTT.

The V call is TRBV7-2, the J call TRBJ1-2; 8 nucleotides align to TRBD1. CDR1 and CDR2 from the germline V gene are SGHTA and FQGNSA. J gave up 6 bases and V 3 bases, and 6 bases lay outside the gene matches. This CDR3 has 14 amino acids. CDR3: CASSFQGARDGYTF. CDR3 bases: TGTGCCAGCAGCTTCCAGGGGGCGCGGGATGGCTACACCTTC.

The chain uses TRBV11-2 and TRBJ2-2; no clear D gene. The CDR3 spans 16 residues. The V gene's germline CDR1 is SGHAT and CDR2 FQNNGV. V dropped 2 bases and J dropped 0 bases, with 10 bases sitting between them. The CDR3 bases are TGTGCCAGCAGCTTATCCAGCGTCTCGAACACCGGGGAGCTGTTTTTT. This codes for CASSLSSVSNTGELFF. The full variable domain, with the rest looked up from reference TRBV11-2 and TRBJ2-2, is EAGVAQSPRYKIIEKRQSVAFWCNPISGHATLYWYQQILGQGPKLLIQFQNNGVVDDSQLPKDRFSAERLKGVDSTLKIQPAKLEDSAVYLCASSLSSVSNTGELFFGEGSRLTVL.

This chain uses TRBV10-1 with TRBJ2-1; tentatively, D is TRBD1 (6 bases). Trimming took off 0 bases at V and 6 bases at J, with 18 bases between the two ends. This CDR3 is built from 17 residues. Germline values: CDR1 WNHNN, CDR2 SYGVQD (reference sequence). The CDR3, as DNA: TGCGCCAGCAGTGAGTCGAATCTTGAGGACAGACGCAATGAGCAGTTCTTC. Translating gives CASSESNLEDRRNEQFF.

The V and J genes are TRBV7-2 and TRBJ1-4; 9 bases match TRBD1. Germline lookup yields CDR1 SGHTA and CDR2 FQGNSA. The junction had 7 bases not matched to a gene; V was cut back by 0 bases and J by 5 bases. CDR3 length: 17 amino acids. The CDR3 loop reads CASSLAGRGTGNEKLFF. In nucleotides, the CDR3 is TGTGCCAGCAGCTTAGCAGGCAGAGGGACAGGGAATGAAAAACTGTTTTTT.

The rearrangement uses TRBV27 and TRBJ2-1; TRBD2 aligns across 8 bases. Germline V gives CDR1 MNHEY, CDR2 SMNVEV (reference sequence). The CDR3 is 19 residues long. With 4 bases clipped from V and 7 bases from J, the junction kept 21 bases outside the gene matches. The CDR3: CASSSYPPGGAGERNEQFF. CDR3 DNA: TGTGCCAGCAGTTCCTACCCCCCGGGGGGAGCGGGAGAAAGGAATGAGCAGTTCTTC.

This clone was detected a few times. The V gene is TRBV13, the J gene TRBJ2-2, with 10 bases aligning to TRBD2. With 3 bases clipped from V and 6 bases from J, the junction kept 4 bases outside the gene matches. The CDR3 is 15 amino acids. Germline CDR1 reads PRHDT; CDR2 reads FYEKMQ (reference sequence). CDR3 in DNA: TGTGCCAGCAGCTTTTCAGCGGGAGGGTCCGGGGAGCTGTTTTTT. The encoded protein is CASSFSAGGSGELFF.

V usage is TRBV5-1 and J usage is TRBJ1-4, with 11 nucleotides matching TRBD1. The CDR3 runs to 18 residues. J lost 3 bases, V lost 4 bases, and 11 bases had no gene match. Looked up from germline, CDR1 is SGHRS and CDR2 is YFSETQ. CDR3 sequence (DNA): TGCGCCAGCAGCCCTAACCGGGACAGGGGGATGGCTAATGAAAAACTGTTTTTT. It codes for CASSPNRDRGMANEKLFF. Full variable domain (rest looked up from reference TRBV5-1 and TRBJ1-4): KAGVTQTPRYLIKTRGQQVTLSCSPISGHRSVSWYQQTPGQGLQFLFEYFSETQRNKGNFPGRFSGRQFSNSRSEMNVSTLELGDSALYLCASSPNRDRGMANEKLFFGSGTQLSVL.

The V and J genes are TRBV19 and TRBJ1-1; D possibly corresponds to TRBD1 (5 bases). Germline values: CDR1 LNHDA, CDR2 SQIVND (reference sequence). The CDR3 is 15 amino acids. Trimming left V 7 bases short and J 1 base short, with 16 bases between. This CDR3 is CASILSWGGNTEAFF. CDR3 coding DNA: TGTGCCAGTATTTTAAGCTGGGGGGGGAACACTGAAGCTTTCTTT.

The chain carries TRBV10-3 and TRBJ2-7; 12 nucleotides match TRBD2. The CDR3 is 17 amino acids. V trimming: 4 bases; J trimming: 6 bases; junction bases outside the gene matches: 13. CDR1 is ENHRY, CDR2 SYGVKD, per germline. In DNA form, the CDR3 reads TGTGCCATCAGTGGGTCGACTAGCGGGAGCGGTCGGGGCGAGCAGTACTTC. It encodes CAISGSTSGSGRGEQYF.

The chain joins TRBV6-5 to TRBJ2-7; TRBD1 aligns across 8 bases. Trimming at V came to 1 base and at J to 5 bases, leaving 10 bases not matched to a gene. The CDR3 runs 16 residues. CDR1 and CDR2 from the germline V gene are MNHEY and SVGAGI. CDR3 loop: CASSYYGRTGLDEQYF. CDR3 nucleotides: TGTGCCAGCAGTTACTACGGTCGGACAGGGTTAGACGAGCAGTACTTC.

The chain recombines TRBV7-9 with TRBJ1-2; D might be TRBD1 (6 bases). In germline, CDR1 is SEHNR, CDR2 FQNEAQ (reference sequence). This CDR3 has 14 amino acids. Trimming shortened V by 1 base and J by 7 bases, and 13 bases separated the two germline ends. As DNA, the CDR3 is TGTGCCAGCAGCTTAGGACAGGTTAAGGGTGGCTACACCTTC. Its translation: CASSLGQVKGGYTF.

The chain employs TRBV5-1 and TRBJ2-7, with 7 bases aligning to TRBD2. This CDR3 is built from 14 residues. Germline loops: CDR1 SGHRS, CDR2 YFSETQ. The junction had 5 bases not matched to a gene; V was cut back by 3 bases and J by 2 bases. The CDR3 DNA reads TGCGCCAGCAGCTGGGGAGGGAGAACCTACGAGCAGTACTTC. Its protein product is CASSWGGRTYEQYF.

CDR3 bases: TGTGCCAGCAGCTTGGGAGGGGGCTCCTACAATGAGCAGTTCTTC. It encodes CASSLGGGSYNEQFF. This chain connects TRBV5-4 to TRBJ2-1; D possibly corresponds to TRBD1 (6 bases). Germline values: CDR1 SGHNT, CDR2 YYREEE (reference sequence). The CDR3 is 15 amino acids. Trimming removed 0 bases from V and 0 bases from J, with 7 bases in between.

This sequence joins TRBV6-5 and TRBJ1-2; weak D call: TRBD1 (5 bases). This CDR3 is built from 13 residues. Germline V gene lookup returns CDR1 MNHEY and CDR2 SVGAGI. The germline V and J ends were trimmed by 2 bases and 3 bases, with 7 bases remaining between them. CDR3: CASSYDRYYGYTF. CDR3 nucleotides: TGTGCCAGCAGTTACGACAGATACTATGGCTACACCTTC.

V gene TRBV6-5 combines with J gene TRBJ2-1; D gene ambiguous. V was cut by 8 bases and J by 8 bases, with 4 bases left in between. Per germline, CDR1 MNHEY and CDR2 SVGAGI. The CDR3 consists of 9 residues. Here the CDR3 reads CASGHEQFF. The CDR3 nucleotides are TGTGCCAGCGGCCATGAGCAGTTCTTC.

This clone showed up just a few times. V and J are TRBV2 and TRBJ1-4; a weak D match, TRBD1 (5 bases). The CDR3 totals 13 residues. CDR1 is SNHLY and CDR2 is FYNNEI in the germline V gene. V was pared by 5 bases and J by 4 bases, with 8 bases between. CDR3 amino acids: CASSMQGNEKLFF. In nucleotides, the CDR3 is TGTGCCAGCAGTATGCAGGGTAATGAAAAACTGTTTTTT.

This chain links TRBV13 with TRBJ2-5, with TRBD2 matching 8 bases. CDR1 and CDR2 from the germline V gene are PRHDT and FYEKMQ (reference sequence). This CDR3 has 17 residues. V trimming: 4 bases; J trimming: 2 bases; junction bases outside the gene matches: 12. CDR3: CASSSYFSSGLQETQYF. The CDR3 region has the DNA TGTGCCAGCAGCTCTTACTTTTCTAGCGGGTTACAAGAGACCCAGTACTTC. Full variable domain (rest looked up from reference TRBV13 and TRBJ2-5): AAGVIQSPRHLIKEKRETATLKCYPIPRHDTVYWYQQGPGQDPQFLISFYEKMQSDKGSIPDRFSAQQFSDYHSELNMSSLELGDSALYFCASSSYFSSGLQETQYFGPGTRLLVL.

V is TRBV6-4 and J is TRBJ2-1; D might be TRBD1 (6 bases). Deletions cut 6 bases from V and 8 bases from J, with 14 bases between. Per the germline V gene, CDR1 is MRHNA and CDR2 is SNTAGT. There are 13 residues in the CDR3. The DNA of the CDR3 is TGTGCCAGCAGCGCATTCAGGGGCGATGAGCAGTTCTTC. This sequence encodes CASSAFRGDEQFF.

To note about this clone: An end of the junction differs from the germline gene, which may be a read error. The chain has TRBV7-7 and TRBJ2-1; the match to TRBD2 covers 13 bases. The CDR3 is 20 residues long. Germline CDR1 is SSHAT and CDR2 is FNYEAQ (reference sequence). CDR3 protein: CASSPRTSGSWASSYNEQFF. CDR3 nucleotides: TGTGCTAGCAGCCCTCGGACTAGCGGGAGTTGGGCTAGCTCCTACAATGAGCAGTTCTTC.

The V call is TRBV4-3, the J call TRBJ1-4; unclear D gene. The germline V and J ends were trimmed by 0 bases and 0 bases, with 8 bases remaining between them. Germline CDR1 LGHNA, CDR2 YSLEER. The CDR3 has 16 amino acids. The CDR3 spells CASSQDPAATNEKLFF. The DNA for the CDR3 is TGCGCCAGCAGCCAAGATCCCGCAGCAACTAATGAAAAACTGTTTTTT.

V gene TRBV7-3 combines with J gene TRBJ2-7; 7 bases are shared with TRBD1. The germline gives CDR1 SGHTA, CDR2 FQGTGA. V lost 5 bases to trimming and J lost 4 bases; unmatched junction nucleotides: 8. The CDR3 runs 14 residues. The CDR3 loop reads CASSPGTAPYEQYF. In DNA, the CDR3 is TGTGCCAGCAGCCCCGGGACAGCCCCTTACGAGCAGTACTTC.

This chain joins TRBV10-1 and TRBJ1-4, with TRBD1 as a possible D gene (5 bases). The V end lost 4 bases, the J end lost 7 bases, and 10 bases lay between the germline ends. CDR3 length: 13 amino acids. Germline V CDR1 and CDR2: WNHNN, SYGVQD (reference sequence). CDR3 sequence reads: CASSGQMSEKLFF. The CDR3 bases are TGCGCCAGCAGTGGACAGATGTCTGAAAAACTGTTTTTT.

This clone was recorded only once. The chain is built from TRBV5-1 and TRBJ2-3; 10 bases are shared with TRBD1. V trimming: 0 bases; J trimming: 3 bases; junction bases outside the gene matches: 4. Germline V gene sequence: CDR1 SGHRS, CDR2 YFSETQ. The CDR3 runs 16 residues. The CDR3 spells CASSLGTGGGTDTQYF. Written as DNA, the CDR3 is TGCGCCAGCAGCTTGGGGACAGGGGGAGGAACAGATACGCAGTATTTT.